A single sample is the source of the 8 T cell receptor beta chains below, sequenced in a study of beta chain features in type 1 diabetes. Antigens of these TCRs are unknown. Every bit of the isolated RNA underwent reverse transcription, so sequencing read expressed TCRB transcripts. Here immunoSEQ multiplex PCR was the method, and the copy in TCRdb shows in-frame clones only, minus some. Of 250,000 or so clones detected, about 15% appear once; the ten largest clones hold 0.019%. Findings and caveats of the study: Moderate yet significant TCRB CDR3 shortening was seen in Type 1 diabetes patients in all four CD4+ subsets.

The sequencing input was naive CD4+ T cells from blood. The source is a man aged 25-45 years with type 1 diabetes.

The table lists this clone with a few counts. The V gene is TRBV7-2, the J gene TRBJ1-2; D possibly corresponds to TRBD1 (5 bases). The ends were cut back, 5 bases at V and 2 bases at J, with 9 bases in the middle. Germline CDR1 is SGHTA and CDR2 is FQGNSA. The CDR3 extends over 13 amino acids. The CDR3 nucleotides read TGTGCCAGCAGCATAGACAGAAACTATGGCTACACCTTC. Protein sequence: CASSIDRNYGYTF.

This clone was picked up a small number of times. This chain connects TRBV19 to TRBJ1-4, with a tentative D call TRBD1 (5 bases). V shed 5 bases and J shed 6 bases, with 22 bases lying between them. Looked up from germline, CDR1 is LNHDA and CDR2 is SQIVND (reference sequence). CDR3 size: 17 residues. The CDR3 DNA follows: TGTGCCAGTAGTCCGCTGCAACGGCAGGGCTCGGATGAAAAACTGTTTTTT. The encoded protein is CASSPLQRQGSDEKLFF. Based on the CDR3 plus reference TRBV19 and TRBJ1-4, the full variable domain is DGGITQSPKYLFRKEGQNVTLSCEQNLNHDAMYWYRQDPGQGLRLIYYSQIVNDFQKGDIAEGYSVSREKKESFPLTVTSAQKNPTAFYLCASSPLQRQGSDEKLFFGSGTQLSVL.

CDR3 amino acids: CASSLGAGAYQPQHF. The CDR3 nucleotides read TGTGCCAGCAGCTTAGGAGCGGGGGCCTATCAGCCCCAGCATTTT. This chain connects TRBV7-6 to TRBJ1-5; tentative D call: TRBD1 (6 bases). The CDR3 runs 15 residues. Germline values: CDR1 SGHVS, CDR2 FNYEAQ. The V end was cut by 1 base, the J end by 5 bases, with 12 bases between. Variable domain in full (rest from reference TRBV7-6 and TRBJ1-5): GAGVSQSPRYKVTKRGQDVALRCDPISGHVSLYWYRQALGQGPEFLTYFNYEAQQDKSGLPNDRFSAERPEGSISTLTIQRTEQRDSAMYRCASSLGAGAYQPQHFGDGTRLSIL.

There are a few counts of this clone. This chain's CDR3 is CASSQGGDGYTF. The CDR3 DNA follows: TGTGCCAGCAGTCAGGGGGGCGATGGCTACACCTTC. V gene TRBV2 combines with J gene TRBJ1-2; 7 bases fit TRBD1. V lost 5 bases to trimming and J lost 6 bases; unmatched junction nucleotides: 3. CDR3 length: 12 amino acids. Germline loops: CDR1 SNHLY, CDR2 FYNNEI.

Only a few counts were recorded for this clone. The rearrangement joins TRBV25-1 to TRBJ2-7; no firm D call. The germline V gene encodes CDR1 MGHDK and CDR2 SYGVNS. This CDR3 comprises 11 residues. V lost 4 bases and J lost 3, with 4 bases in between. CDR3 coding DNA: TGTGCCAGCAGTGTCAACTACGAGCAGTACTTC. Amino acids: CASSVNYEQYF.

This clone was detected only a few times. This chain links TRBV5-4 with TRBJ2-7; D remains ambiguous. Between the trimmed V and J ends, which lost 1 base and 6 bases, there was a span of 11 bases. CDR1 is SGHNT, CDR2 YYREEE, per germline (reference sequence). The CDR3 extends over 13 amino acids. CDR3 in DNA: TGTGCCAGCAGCTTGCGGCCCCCGGGCGAGCAGTACTTC. Translation: CASSLRPPGEQYF.

The chain employs TRBV19 and TRBJ2-2, with TRBD2 matching 7 bases. CDR1 is LNHDA, CDR2 SQIVND, per germline (reference sequence). V lost 4 bases, J lost 0 bases, and 2 bases stayed unmatched. There are 15 residues in the CDR3. CDR3 region: CASSRTSPNTGELFF. The CDR3 DNA is TGTGCCAGTAGTAGGACTAGTCCGAACACCGGGGAGCTGTTTTTT.

The table lists this clone with a few counts. The chain couples TRBV15 to TRBJ2-7; TRBD2 matches at 9 bases. The CDR3 is 14 amino acids. Germline V gene sequence: CDR1 LNHNV, CDR2 YYDKDF (reference sequence). V trimming: 8 bases; J trimming: 4 bases; junction bases outside the gene matches: 9. The CDR3 sequence: CATAPASGRYEQYF. In DNA, the CDR3 is TGTGCCACCGCGCCGGCCAGCGGGAGGTACGAGCAGTACTTC.